What follows are 4 T cell receptor beta chains derived from one specimen sequenced in a study of cytomegalovirus exposure and HLA in healthy donors. Primers included in the PCR were 60 Vbeta and 13 Jbeta primers. This table comes from immunoSEQ multiplex PCR, and its TCRdb copy is limited to in-frame clones, with some not included. This sample has 100,000 to 150,000 clones, with 15% to 17% found just once. Sequencing was done on a sample of PBMCs. Every receptor here comes from a woman under 30 in good health and CMV-seronegative.

This clone has only a few counts. The gene calls are TRBV25-1 and TRBJ1-2, with a tentative D call TRBD1 (5 bases). CDR3 length equals 14 residues. The ends were cut back, 3 bases at V and 8 bases at J, with 16 bases in the middle. CDR1 and CDR2 from the germline V gene are MGHDK and SYGVNS. The CDR3 coding sequence is TGTGCCAGCAGTGAGTCCCCCCCAGGGCAAGGCTACACCTTC. It translates to CASSESPPGQGYTF.

This clone was observed many times. The chain uses TRBV11-2 and TRBJ2-3; 7 nucleotides line up with TRBD1. The V and J ends lost 4 bases and 2 bases, in that order; junction bases with no gene match: 12. The germline V gene encodes CDR1 SGHAT and CDR2 FQNNGV. This CDR3 is 17 amino acids long. Here the CDR3 DNA reads TGTGCCAGCAGCTCCTACGGACAGGCCCCCAACACAGATACGCAGTATTTT. Translated, it gives CASSSYGQAPNTDTQYF.

The chain recombines TRBV5-1 with TRBJ2-7; TRBD2 aligns across 8 bases. CDR3 length equals 15 residues. With 0 bases clipped from V and 6 bases from J, the junction kept 8 bases outside the gene matches. Per the germline V gene, CDR1 is SGHRS and CDR2 is YFSETQ. The CDR3 sequence: CASSLGGGGSSEQYF. The DNA of the CDR3 is TGCGCCAGCAGCTTGGGGGGCGGGGGGTCTAGCGAGCAGTACTTC.

This clone was found a few times. This rearrangement joins TRBV13 to TRBJ2-3, with a tentative D call TRBD2 (5 bases). The germline V gene encodes CDR1 PRHDT and CDR2 FYEKMQ (reference sequence). V was pared by 9 bases and J by 3 bases, with 19 bases between. The CDR3 loop spans 15 amino acids. The CDR3 region is CASTAGLARTDTQYF. The DNA of the CDR3 is TGTGCCAGTACCGCCGGGTTAGCGAGGACAGATACGCAGTATTTT.